One and the same sample provided the 24 T cell receptor beta chains below, sequenced in a study of blood T cell repertoires in COVID-19. Sequencing was performed with immunoSEQ multiplex PCR; in TCRdb, only in-frame clones are kept and a portion is missing. The sample yields 100,000 to 150,000 clones, around 80% seen once. The sequencing input was peripheral blood. The receptors were gathered from a man aged 35-49 years with active or convalescent COVID-19.

This clone was observed a few times. The chain recombines TRBV4-3 with TRBJ2-2; D possibly corresponds to TRBD1 (5 bases). CDR1 LGHNA and CDR2 YSLEER come from the germline V gene. CDR3 length equals 15 residues. Trimming left V 3 bases short and J 3 bases short, with 11 bases between. This CDR3 reads CASSQGDSYTGELFF. CDR3 in DNA: TGCGCCAGCAGCCAGGGTGACAGTTACACCGGGGAGCTGTTTTTT.

In its sample, this clone was seen once. The rearrangement uses TRBV28 and TRBJ1-1; 9 bases agree with TRBD1. V gave up 6 bases and J gave up 4 bases; unmatched junction bases: 3. The CDR3 contains 13 residues. Germline V gene data show CDR1 as MDHEN and CDR2 as SYDVKM. CDR3 in DNA: TGTGCCAGCAGCTTGACAGGGGGCACTGAAGCTTTCTTT. It is translated as CASSLTGGTEAFF. The full variable domain, its missing parts supplied by reference TRBV28 and TRBJ1-1, is DVKVTQSSRYLVKRTGEKVFLECVQDMDHENMFWYRQDPGLGLRLIYFSYDVKMKEKGDIPEGYSVSREKKERFSLILESASTNQTSMYLCASSLTGGTEAFFGQGTRLTVV.

This chain connects TRBV5-1 to TRBJ2-5, with a possible D match to TRBD1 (7 bases). The germline V and J ends were trimmed by 2 bases and 5 bases, with 13 bases remaining between them. Germline lookup yields CDR1 SGHRS and CDR2 YFSETQ. The CDR3 totals 14 residues. The CDR3 region is CASSLSQGRETQYF. The CDR3 DNA follows: TGCGCCAGCAGCTTATCACAGGGGAGGGAGACCCAGTACTTC.

The chain employs TRBV30 and TRBJ2-7; D is perhaps TRBD1 (5 bases). Deletions cut 5 bases from V and 2 bases from J, with 19 bases between. Looked up from germline, CDR1 is GTSNPN and CDR2 is SVGIG (reference sequence). The CDR3 extends over 15 amino acids. The CDR3 sequence is CAWDRGTPMAYEQYF. CDR3 bases: TGTGCCTGGGATAGGGGTACCCCCATGGCCTACGAGCAGTACTTC.

The CDR3 region has the DNA TGTGCCAGCAGGCGTTGGGGCAGCCTCGAGGTGAAGGACTATGGCTACACCTTC. This translates into CASRRWGSLEVKDYGYTF. The chain joins TRBV19 to TRBJ1-2; the D gene is possibly TRBD1 (5 bases). The CDR3 sequence is 18 residues long. Trimming removed 9 bases at V and 3 bases at J, with 29 bases between. The germline V gene encodes CDR1 LNHDA and CDR2 SQIVND (reference sequence).

The chain joins TRBV6-5 to TRBJ1-5; the D gene is possibly TRBD1 (5 bases). Trimming removed 2 bases at V and 4 bases at J, with 12 bases between. CDR1 and CDR2 (germline): MNHEY, SVGAGI. The length of the CDR3 is 15 residues. Written as DNA, the CDR3 is TGTGCCAGCAGTTACAGCCCATCAGGGAATCAGCCCCAGCATTTT. Translated: CASSYSPSGNQPQHF.

V is TRBV12-3 or TRBV12-4 and J is TRBJ1-2; D gene uncertain. The CDR3 loop spans 13 amino acids. Trimming removed 5 bases at V and 4 bases at J, with 11 bases between. The CDR3 here is CASSVGELYGYTF. In DNA, the CDR3 is TGTGCCAGCAGTGTGGGAGAACTCTATGGCTACACCTTC.

This chain uses TRBV27 with TRBJ1-5; 7 bases align to TRBD1. Germline V gene lookup returns CDR1 MNHEY and CDR2 SMNVEV (reference sequence). The CDR3 sequence is 15 residues long. V lost 5 bases, J lost 5 bases, and 9 bases stayed unmatched. CDR3 bases: TGTGCCAGCAGTACATATGACAGGGCCGATCAGCCCCAGCATTTT. Protein: CASSTYDRADQPQHF.

The gene calls are TRBV5-4 and TRBJ1-3; a weak D match, TRBD1 (6 bases). The germline CDR1 and CDR2 sequences are SGHNT and YYREEE (reference sequence). The CDR3 loop spans 16 amino acids. Trimming left V 5 bases short and J 4 bases short, with 19 bases between. CDR3 in amino acids: CASSPSGQGNGNTIYF. CDR3 bases: TGTGCCAGCAGTCCGTCGGGGCAGGGGAACGGAAACACCATATATTTT. The whole variable domain, filled in from reference TRBV5-4 and TRBJ1-3, reads ETGVTQSPTHLIKTRGQQVTLRCSSQSGHNTVSWYQQALGQGPQFIFQYYREEENGRGNFPPRFSGLQFPNYSSELNVNALELDDSALYLCASSPSGQGNGNTIYFGEGSWLTVV.

The V call is TRBV6-4, the J call TRBJ1-4, with D possibly being TRBD1 (5 bases). Trimming took off 6 bases at V and 11 bases at J, with 22 bases between the two ends. This CDR3 contains 15 residues. Germline CDR1 is MRHNA and CDR2 is SNTAGT. As DNA, the CDR3 is TGTGCCAGCAGCCCCAAGGGGACTGCGGGGGAGAAACTGTTTTTT. This encodes CASSPKGTAGEKLFF.

The chain has TRBV28 and TRBJ2-4; 10 nucleotides align to TRBD1. The CDR3 totals 15 residues. V shed 7 bases, J shed 8 bases, and the junction held 11 bases outside the gene matches. From germline, CDR1 is MDHEN and CDR2 SYDVKM. CDR3 sequence: CASNSRPGQGYIQYF. The CDR3 DNA reads as TGTGCCAGCAATTCGCGCCCGGGACAGGGGTACATTCAGTACTTC.

The sample holds one count of this clone. V usage is TRBV28 and J usage is TRBJ1-1, with 8 bases aligning to TRBD1. This CDR3 is built from 16 residues. Germline V gene sequence: CDR1 MDHEN, CDR2 SYDVKM. V was clipped by 2 bases and J by 0 bases; unmatched bases: 5. This CDR3 reads CASSLAGTGMNTEAFF. The CDR3 DNA is TGTGCCAGCAGTTTAGCCGGGACAGGAATGAACACTGAAGCTTTCTTT.

The chain uses TRBV2 and TRBJ1-1; 7 bases align to TRBD1. CDR3 length: 13 residues. The germline V gene encodes CDR1 SNHLY and CDR2 FYNNEI. Losses at the gene ends were 10 bases for V and 5 bases for J; bases not matched to a gene: 10. The DNA of the CDR3 is TGTGCCAACAATTACAGGGGTTTGACTGAAGCTTTCTTT. Protein: CANNYRGLTEAFF.

This clone is a singleton in its sample. The chain combines TRBV12-2 with TRBJ2-2; the table names TRBD2, a call not compared with the DNA. TRBV12-2 is classified as a pseudogene. The length of the CDR3 is 17 residues. The CDR3 reads CASRLAASGRCNGELFF. CDR3 DNA sequence: TGTGCAAGTCGCTTAGCGGCTAGCGGGAGGTGTAACGGGGAGCTGTTTTTT.

The V call is TRBV27, the J call TRBJ2-7; no clear D. The CDR3 totals 12 residues. V lost 2 bases and J 7 bases, leaving 9 bases between the germline ends. Germline CDR1 is MNHEY and CDR2 is SMNVEV (reference sequence). The CDR3 here is CASSLTGGEQYF. As DNA, the CDR3 is TGTGCCAGCAGTTTAACGGGTGGGGAGCAGTACTTC.

The chain carries TRBV6-5 and TRBJ1-5; possible D gene TRBD1, 6 bases. The CDR3 runs to 16 residues. Germline CDR1 MNHEY, CDR2 SVGAGI. The germline V and J ends were trimmed by 0 bases and 7 bases, with 16 bases remaining between them. The CDR3 bases are TGTGCCAGCAGTTACTCGGGGTCAGGGGTGGGGCAGCCCCAGCATTTT. Amino acid sequence: CASSYSGSGVGQPQHF.

The chain recombines TRBV3-1 (or the pseudogene TRBV3-2) with TRBJ1-5; D is undetermined. CDR3 size: 14 residues. Trimming took off 5 bases at V and 2 bases at J, with 10 bases between the two ends. The germline V gene encodes CDR1 LGHDT and CDR2 YNNKEL (reference sequence). The DNA for the CDR3 is TGTGCCAGCAGCGTGCAACCGGGCAATCAGCCCCAGCATTTT. Translating gives CASSVQPGNQPQHF.

This clone was seen only once. The chain combines TRBV10-3 with TRBJ2-1; TRBD2 aligns across 8 bases. Losses at the gene ends were 2 bases for V and 0 bases for J; bases not matched to a gene: 0. In germline, CDR1 is ENHRY, CDR2 SYGVKD. The CDR3 is 15 amino acids. CDR3 residues: CAISEREGSYNEQFF. The CDR3 DNA is TGTGCCATCAGTGAGCGGGAGGGCTCCTACAATGAGCAGTTCTTC.

The V call is TRBV24-1, the J call TRBJ2-1; D is undetermined. Trimming removed 0 bases from V and 1 base from J, with 6 bases in between. This CDR3 spans 15 amino acids. Per germline, CDR1 KGHDR and CDR2 SFDVKD. CDR3 sequence (DNA): TGTGCCACCAGTGATTTGGGCAGGTCCTACAATGAGCAGTTCTTC. This encodes CATSDLGRSYNEQFF.

This chain joins TRBV9 and TRBJ2-2, with D perhaps matching TRBD1 (6 bases). Germline CDR1 is SGDLS and CDR2 is YYNGEE. This CDR3 contains 15 residues. Deletions cut 3 bases from V and 1 base from J, with 10 bases between. CDR3 region: CASSAPGQNTGELFF. The CDR3, as DNA: TGTGCCAGCAGCGCCCCGGGACAGAACACCGGGGAGCTGTTTTTT.

This clone was seen only once. This sequence joins TRBV28 and TRBJ1-3, with 12 bases identical to TRBD1. Germline V CDR1 and CDR2: MDHEN, SYDVKM. J was trimmed by 3 bases and V by 5 bases; bases with no gene match: 17. The CDR3 is made up of 20 amino acids. This CDR3 reads CASSHAPGTGGVSVGNTIYF. CDR3 DNA sequence: TGTGCCAGCAGTCACGCCCCCGGGACAGGGGGCGTAAGTGTTGGAAACACCATATATTTT.

V is TRBV4-1 and J is TRBJ1-2; a possible D gene is TRBD1 (6 bases). This CDR3 contains 14 residues. V lost 1 base to trimming and J lost 3 bases, with 9 bases between them. Germline lookup yields CDR1 MGHRA and CDR2 YSYEKL. The CDR3 sequence is CASSQAAGDYGYTF. The CDR3 DNA reads TGCGCCAGCAGCCAAGCGGCAGGGGACTATGGCTACACCTTC.

V is TRBV6-1 and J is TRBJ2-5; tentatively, D is TRBD2 (6 bases). This CDR3 has 16 amino acids. Looked up from germline, CDR1 is MNHNS and CDR2 is SASEGT. Trimming pared 2 bases from V and 5 bases from J, leaving 18 bases between. CDR3 protein: CASSETPRSGEETQYF. Written as DNA, the CDR3 is TGTGCCAGCAGTGAAACCCCCCGGTCGGGGGAGGAGACCCAGTACTTC.

This chain links TRBV19 with TRBJ2-1, with 7 bases aligning to TRBD1. V shed 7 bases and J 0 bases; nucleotides not matched to a gene: 6. The CDR3 contains 15 residues. In germline, CDR1 is LNHDA, CDR2 SQIVND (reference sequence). This CDR3 is CASTLDRSSYNEQFF. The CDR3 region has the DNA TGTGCCAGTACCCTGGACAGGTCCTCCTACAATGAGCAGTTCTTC.